A selection of T cell receptor beta chains follows, all from one sample in a study of cytomegalovirus exposure and HLA in healthy donors. Profiling relied on immunoSEQ multiplex PCR, and the TCRdb table lists in-frame clones only, not all of them. The sample records fewer than 90,000 clones, about 75% being singletons. Sequencing was performed on PBMCs. All receptors come from a man in his thirties or forties in good health and CMV-seropositive. CDR3s include the opening cysteine and the closing phenylalanine or tryptophan. The D gene is left open where the match is weak. Rows may omit the clone size; those that give it use once, few, many or a size class.

v_call	j_call	d_call	clone_size	cdr3_nt	cdr3_aa
TRBV29-1	TRBJ2-7	NA	NA	TGCAGCGTTGAAGAGGTCGCAGGGTCGTCCTACGAGCAGTACTTC	CSVEEVAGSSYEQYF
TRBV6-6	TRBJ1-2	NA	NA	TGTGCCAGCAGTCCTCAGGCCCGCTATGGCTACACCTTC	CASSPQARYGYTF
TRBV21-1	TRBJ1-2	NA	NA	TGTGCCAGCAGCACAGGGGGCTATGGCTACACCTTC	CASSTGGYGYTF
TRBV6-5	TRBJ2-7	TRBD2	NA	TGTGCCAGCAGTAGTAGCGGGTTACTCTCCTACGAGCAGTACTTC	CASSSSGLLSYEQYF
TRBV30	TRBJ2-1	NA	NA	TGTGCCTGGAGCGCCTACAATGAGCAGTTCTTC	CAWSAYNEQFF
TRBV6-5	TRBJ2-7	NA	NA	TGTGCCAGCAGTTACTCCTACAGAACCGAGCAGTACTTC	CASSYSYRTEQYF
TRBV19	TRBJ2-7	TRBD2	NA	TGTGCCAGTAGCCCACCCGGGGGGGTGTACGAGCAGTACTTC	CASSPPGGVYEQYF
TRBV29-1	TRBJ2-5	NA	once	TGCAGCGCAGGACAGATACAACAAGAGACCCAGTACTTC	CSAGQIQQETQYF
TRBV7-2	TRBJ1-2	NA	once	TGTGCCAGCAGCTTAGTTCAGGGTAACTATGGCTACACCTTC	CASSLVQGNYGYTF
TRBV6-1	TRBJ1-1	NA	many	TGTGCCAGCACCTCGCGGGAGAACACTGAAGCTTTCTTT	CASTSRENTEAFF
TRBV5-5	TRBJ2-7	NA	NA	TGTGCCAGCACCCCGGTCCTCGGGGGGCTCTACGAGCAGTACTTC	CASTPVLGGLYEQYF
TRBV6-1	TRBJ1-2	NA	NA	TGTGCCAGCTCAAGGACAGCTAACTATGGCTACACCTTC	CASSRTANYGYTF